This T cell receptor (beta chain) was identified in a study of shared clonotypes between healthy human individuals. This CDR3 has 14 amino acids. J lost 5 bases, V lost 3 bases, and 4 bases had no gene match. Germline V gives CDR1 MGHDK, CDR2 SYGVNS. Generated by immunoSEQ multiplex PCR, the TCRdb table keeps only in-frame clones and is missing some. The sample contains roughly 500,000 clones, approximately 95% of which appear only once. This sequence joins TRBV25-1 and TRBJ2-3; the match to TRBD2 covers 8 bases. Specimen: naive CD4+ T cells sorted from blood. Subset meaning: CD45RA+ positively selected. This sequence was found in a woman aged 30 to 39 in good health. The CDR3 DNA follows: TGTGCCAGCAGTGAGCCGAGCGGGGGAGATACGCAGTATTTT. It codes for CASSEPSGGDTQYF.